A single sample gave rise to the 8 T cell receptor beta chains below, sequenced in a study of cytomegalovirus exposure and HLA in healthy donors. The PCR made use of 60 Vbeta and 13 Jbeta primers. The assay was immunoSEQ multiplex PCR, and TCRdb's table has in-frame clones only and misses some. The repertoire includes about 120,000 clones, roughly 80% of them detected once, and around 4.9% sits in the top ten. Sequencing was performed on PBMCs. The origin of the receptors is a man aged 45-65 years in good health and CMV-seropositive.

In this sample, this clone turned up once. The V and J genes are TRBV5-1 and TRBJ2-7; TRBD2 might be the D (6 bases). From germline, CDR1 is SGHRS and CDR2 YFSETQ. Trimming cost V 3 bases and J 3 bases, with 13 bases left between them. The CDR3 extends over 14 amino acids. CDR3 amino acids: CASSYDGGNYEQYF. The CDR3 DNA follows: TGCGCCAGCAGCTACGACGGGGGAAACTACGAGCAGTACTTC.

The rearrangement joins TRBV19 to TRBJ1-5; 8 nucleotides agree with TRBD1. Per the germline V gene, CDR1 is LNHDA and CDR2 is SQIVND (reference sequence). This CDR3 region has 15 residues. Unmatched junction bases numbered 8, after V lost 6 bases and J lost 4 bases. This CDR3 reads CASRAPGGGNQPQHF. The CDR3 region has the DNA TGTGCCAGTAGGGCCCCAGGGGGCGGGAATCAGCCCCAGCATTTT. The full variable domain, with the rest looked up from reference TRBV19 and TRBJ1-5, is DGGITQSPKYLFRKEGQNVTLSCEQNLNHDAMYWYRQDPGQGLRLIYYSQIVNDFQKGDIAEGYSVSREKKESFPLTVTSAQKNPTAFYLCASRAPGGGNQPQHFGDGTRLSIL.

This sequence joins TRBV7-9 and TRBJ1-5, with 7 positions matching TRBD1. Trimming took 3 bases from V and 2 from J; bases not matched to a gene: 7. Germline CDR1 is SEHNR and CDR2 is FQNEAQ (reference sequence). The CDR3 extends over 16 amino acids. CDR3 sequence reads: CASSFTTGTGNQPQHF. Here the CDR3 DNA reads TGTGCCAGCAGCTTCACTACCGGGACAGGCAATCAGCCCCAGCATTTT.

This clone occurred a few times. This chain joins TRBV19 and TRBJ1-2; the match to TRBD1 covers 10 bases. Germline loops: CDR1 LNHDA, CDR2 SQIVND (reference sequence). V gave up 5 bases and J gave up 3 bases; unmatched junction bases: 9. The CDR3 is made up of 16 amino acids. CDR3 in amino acids: CASSFTGTGADYGYTF. CDR3 in DNA: TGTGCCAGTAGTTTTACCGGGACAGGGGCGGACTATGGCTACACCTTC.

The genes are TRBV27 and TRBJ1-6; D gene uncertain. The CDR3 spans 14 residues. The V gene lost 5 bases and the J gene lost 7 bases, with 12 bases spanning the gap. Germline values: CDR1 MNHEY, CDR2 SMNVEV (reference sequence). CDR3 in amino acids: CASSISPPNSPLHF. CDR3 nucleotide sequence: TGTGCCAGCAGTATCTCTCCCCCCAATTCACCCCTCCACTTT.

The V gene is TRBV5-1, the J gene TRBJ1-1; 9 bases align to TRBD1. The V gene end was trimmed by 7 bases and the J gene end by 4 bases; junction bases not matched to a gene: 8. Germline CDR1 reads SGHRS; CDR2 reads YFSETQ. The CDR3 has 14 residues. The CDR3 loop reads CASRTGESLTEAFF. In DNA form, the CDR3 reads TGCGCCAGCCGGACAGGGGAATCGCTCACTGAAGCTTTCTTT. Combining the CDR3 with reference TRBV5-1 and TRBJ1-1 gives the whole variable domain KAGVTQTPRYLIKTRGQQVTLSCSPISGHRSVSWYQQTPGQGLQFLFEYFSETQRNKGNFPGRFSGRQFSNSRSEMNVSTLELGDSALYLCASRTGESLTEAFFGQGTRLTVV.

This chain uses TRBV28 with TRBJ1-5; TRBD1 might be the D (6 bases). Germline-derived CDR1 and CDR2 are MDHEN and SYDVKM. CDR3 size: 15 residues. Deletions cut 5 bases from V and 2 bases from J, with 13 bases between. The chain's CDR3 is CASSPGDNRNQPQHF. CDR3 sequence (DNA): TGTGCCAGCAGTCCTGGGGACAACCGCAATCAGCCCCAGCATTTT.

This clone occurred once. V and J are TRBV11-2 and TRBJ1-5; 7 nucleotides align to TRBD1. V trimming: 5 bases; J trimming: 11 bases; junction bases outside the gene matches: 12. The germline V gene encodes CDR1 SGHAT and CDR2 FQNNGV. There are 14 residues in the CDR3. The CDR3 coding sequence is TGTGCCAGCAGCCTTCGACAGGGACCTACGGCCCAGCATTTT. Translating it yields CASSLRQGPTAQHF.